This TCR beta chain was sequenced in a study of shared clonotypes between healthy human individuals. CDR3 length: 17 residues. Germline-derived CDR1 and CDR2 are GTSNPN and SVGIG (reference sequence). The V segment lost 4 bases and the J segment 0 bases; nucleotides outside the gene matches: 12. Measured with immunoSEQ multiplex PCR; TCRdb has only the in-frame clones, and not every one. This sample has about a million clones; 60% to 85% occur once, and the top ten carry roughly 0.9%. The sequence derives from a man aged 18 to 29 in good health. Some clones in this sample may be carry-over from other donors' samples. The genes are TRBV30 and TRBJ1-3; 7 bases map to TRBD1. The sample comprised memory CD4+ T cells from PBMCs. The subset denotes: CD45RA-negative fraction. CDR3 DNA sequence: TGTGCCTGGATCACAGGACAGGCCGGGATCTCTGGAAACACCATATATTTT. Its protein is CAWITGQAGISGNTIYF.